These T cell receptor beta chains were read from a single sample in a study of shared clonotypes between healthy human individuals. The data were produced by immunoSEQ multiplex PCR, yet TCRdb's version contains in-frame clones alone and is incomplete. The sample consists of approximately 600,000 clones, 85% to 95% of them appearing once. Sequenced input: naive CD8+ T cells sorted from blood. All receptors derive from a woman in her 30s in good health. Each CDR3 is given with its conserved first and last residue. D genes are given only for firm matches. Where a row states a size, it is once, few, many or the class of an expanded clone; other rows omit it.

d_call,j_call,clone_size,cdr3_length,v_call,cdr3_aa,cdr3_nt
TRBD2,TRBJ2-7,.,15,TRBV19,CASSIKAGEDYEQYF,TGTGCCAGTAGTATAAAAGCGGGAGAGGACTACGAGCAGTACTTC
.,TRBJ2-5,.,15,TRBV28,CASSYPGPPGETQYF,TGTGCCAGCAGCTATCCGGGGCCACCGGGGGAGACCCAGTACTTC
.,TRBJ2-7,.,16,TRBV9,CASSVEEDVRTYEQYF,TGTGCCAGCAGCGTAGAGGAGGACGTCCGGACCTACGAGCAGTACTTC
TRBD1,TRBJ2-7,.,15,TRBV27,CASSLGTGIPYEQYF,TGTGCCAGCAGCCTTGGGACAGGGATACCCTACGAGCAGTACTTC
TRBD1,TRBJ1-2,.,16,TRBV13,CASSLVGTGRDYGYTF,TGTGCCAGCAGCTTAGTCGGGACAGGGCGCGACTATGGCTACACCTTC
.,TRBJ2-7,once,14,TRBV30,CAWSPGLISYEQYF,TGTGCCTGGAGTCCGGGACTGATCTCCTACGAGCAGTACTTC
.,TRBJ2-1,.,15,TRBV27,CASTESGTRYNEQFF,TGTGCCAGCACCGAATCCGGGACCCGCTACAATGAGCAGTTCTTC
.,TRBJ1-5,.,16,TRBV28,CASSLVLRHKGEPQHF,TGTGCCAGCAGTTTGGTCCTCCGACACAAGGGAGAGCCCCAGCATTTT
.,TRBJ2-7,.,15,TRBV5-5,CASSLTGRETHEQYF,TGTGCCAGCAGCTTGACAGGGAGGGAGACTCACGAGCAGTACTTC
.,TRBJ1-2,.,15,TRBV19,CASSYTPMGDYGYTF,TGTGCCAGTAGTTATACTCCTATGGGAGACTATGGCTACACCTTC
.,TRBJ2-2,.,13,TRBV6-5,CASRNENTGELFF,TGTGCCAGCCGGAACGAGAACACCGGGGAGCTGTTTTTT
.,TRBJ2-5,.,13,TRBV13,CASSSGRTVAQYF,TGTGCCAGCAGCTCGGGGCGCACGGTGGCCCAGTACTTC
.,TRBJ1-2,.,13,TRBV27,CASSWTSSGGYTF,TGTGCCAGCAGTTGGACCTCTTCGGGTGGCTACACCTTC
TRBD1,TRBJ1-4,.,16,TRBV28,CASSTHRTGKNEKLFF,TGTGCCAGCAGTACTCACAGGACAGGCAAAAATGAAAAACTGTTTTTT
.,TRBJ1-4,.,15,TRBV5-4,CASSLGRATNEKLFF,TGTGCCAGCAGCTTAGGGAGGGCAACTAATGAAAAACTGTTTTTT
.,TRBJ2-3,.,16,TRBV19,CASSPNTPSSTDTQYF,TGTGCCAGTAGTCCAAACACACCTTCTAGCACAGATACGCAGTATTTT
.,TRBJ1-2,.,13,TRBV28,CASSFAEAGGYTF,TGTGCCAGCAGTTTTGCGGAGGCGGGTGGCTACACCTTC
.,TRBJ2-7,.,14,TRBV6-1,CASGEDRMFNEQYF,TGTGCCAGCGGGGAGGACAGGATGTTCAACGAGCAGTACTTC
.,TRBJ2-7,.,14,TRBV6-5,CASSLGTNSYEQYF,TGTGCCAGCAGTTTAGGGACCAACTCCTACGAGCAGTACTTC
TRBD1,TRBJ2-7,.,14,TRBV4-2,CASSLDRNTYEQYF,TGTGCCAGCAGCTTGGACAGGAACACCTACGAGCAGTACTTC
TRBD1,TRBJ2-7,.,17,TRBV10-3,CAISELPPGTGDYEQYF,TGTGCCATCAGTGAACTTCCTCCCGGGACAGGGGACTACGAGCAGTACTTC
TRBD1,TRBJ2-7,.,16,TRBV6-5,CASSSMKDRLPYKQYF,TGTGCCAGCAGTTCAATGAAGGACAGGTTACCGTACAAGCAGTACTTC
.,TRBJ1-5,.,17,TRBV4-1,CASSQDPGTLVNQPQHF,TGCGCCAGCAGCCAAGACCCCGGGACCTTGGTTAATCAGCCCCAGCATTTT
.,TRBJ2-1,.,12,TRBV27,CASSLSGNEQFF,TGTGCCAGCAGTCTCAGCGGAAATGAGCAGTTCTTC
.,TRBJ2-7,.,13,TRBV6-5,CASSSRQDGEQYF,TGTGCCAGCAGTTCCAGACAGGACGGCGAGCAGTACTTC
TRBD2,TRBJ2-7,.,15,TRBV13,CASSLDLAGAYEQYF,TGTGCCAGCAGCTTAGACCTAGCGGGAGCCTACGAGCAGTACTTC
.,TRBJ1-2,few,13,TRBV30,CAWSVGRDDGYTF,TGTGCCTGGAGTGTCGGAAGGGACGATGGCTACACCTTC
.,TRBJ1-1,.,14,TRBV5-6,CASSLGQINTEAFF,TGTGCCAGCAGCTTGGGTCAGATCAACACTGAAGCTTTCTTT
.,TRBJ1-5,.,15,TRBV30,CAWSYPRRGNQPQHF,TGTGCCTGGAGTTACCCACGACGGGGTAATCAGCCCCAGCATTTT
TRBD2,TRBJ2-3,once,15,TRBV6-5,CASSQTSGSTDTQYF,TGTGCCAGCAGTCAAACTAGCGGGAGCACAGATACGCAGTATTTT
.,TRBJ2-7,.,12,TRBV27,CASSSFSYEQYF,TGTGCCAGCAGTTCCTTCTCCTACGAGCAGTACTTC
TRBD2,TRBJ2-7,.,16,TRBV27,CASSPSQGGRTYEQYF,TGTGCCAGCAGTCCCAGCCAGGGCGGGAGGACCTACGAGCAGTACTTC
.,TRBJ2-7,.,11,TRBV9,CASSSIGEQYF,TGTGCCAGCAGTTCCATTGGGGAGCAGTACTTC
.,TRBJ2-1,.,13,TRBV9,CASSGTTYNEQFF,TGTGCCAGCAGCGGAACTACCTACAATGAGCAGTTCTTC
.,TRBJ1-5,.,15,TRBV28,CASSSGGWGNQPQHF,TGTGCCAGCAGCTCGGGGGGGTGGGGCAATCAGCCCCAGCATTTT
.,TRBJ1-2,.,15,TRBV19,CASTPGWGRNYGYTF,TGTGCCAGTACCCCCGGGTGGGGCAGAAACTATGGCTACACCTTC
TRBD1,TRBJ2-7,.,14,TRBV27,CASSDGTGSYEQYF,TGTGCCAGCAGCGACGGGACAGGGTCTTACGAGCAGTACTTC
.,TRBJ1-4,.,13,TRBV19,CASSVPANEKLFF,TGTGCCAGTAGTGTCCCAGCTAATGAAAAACTGTTTTTT
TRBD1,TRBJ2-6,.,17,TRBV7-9,CASRVAQGISGANVLTF,TGTGCCAGCAGGGTCGCACAGGGGATCTCTGGGGCCAACGTCCTGACTTTC
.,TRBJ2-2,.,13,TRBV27,CASSPSNTGELFF,TGTGCCAGCAGTCCTTCGAACACCGGGGAGCTGTTTTTT
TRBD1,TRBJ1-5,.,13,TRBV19,CASQGVSNQPQHF,TGTGCCAGCCAGGGGGTTAGCAATCAGCCCCAGCATTTT
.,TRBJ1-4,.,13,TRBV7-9,CASTPGIPGELFF,TGTGCCAGCACCCCCGGGATCCCAGGTGAACTGTTTTTT
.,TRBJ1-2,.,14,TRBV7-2,CASSSETVNYGYTF,TGTGCCAGCAGCTCCGAGACGGTTAACTATGGCTACACCTTC
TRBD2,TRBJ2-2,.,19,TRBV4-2,CASSQDFTSGRFRDGELFF,TGTGCCAGCAGCCAAGATTTCACTAGCGGGAGGTTCAGGGACGGGGAGCTGTTTTTT
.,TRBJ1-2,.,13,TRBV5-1,CASSLGGNYGYTF,TGCGCCAGCAGCTTGGGAGGGAACTATGGCTACACCTTC
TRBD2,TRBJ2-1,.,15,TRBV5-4,CASSLSGLAGVEQFF,TGTGCCAGCAGCTTGTCGGGACTAGCGGGAGTGGAGCAGTTCTTC
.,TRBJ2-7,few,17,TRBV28,CASSSSDPRGTSYEQYF,TGTGCCAGCAGTTCCTCAGACCCCCGGGGGACTTCCTACGAGCAGTACTTC
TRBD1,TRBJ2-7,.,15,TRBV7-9,CASSRPGQGGYEQYF,TGTGCCAGCAGCCGTCCGGGACAGGGTGGTTACGAGCAGTACTTC
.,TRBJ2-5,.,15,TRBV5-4,CASSLTKGRRETQYF,TGTGCCAGCAGCCTAACCAAAGGACGCCGGGAGACCCAGTACTTC